This T cell receptor beta chain originates from a study of shared clonotypes between healthy human individuals. Findings and limits, study-wide: For sorted subsets, rarefaction showed incomplete sequencing despite large depth. The expectation was that sequencing depth would affect clonotype sharing among donors. Limitation of the genetic and exposure-history diversity represented came from the few donors.

Concerning this clone: Its antigen remains unidentified.

CDR3 length equals 12 residues. Germline V gene sequence: CDR1 SGHNT, CDR2 YENEEA. The V gene lost 0 bases and the J gene lost 8 bases, with 5 bases spanning the gap. All the donors were Caucasian adults who lived in Nashville, Tennessee. Sequencing was performed with immunoSEQ multiplex PCR; in TCRdb, only in-frame clones are kept and a portion is missing. The table records roughly 2.2 million clones, just over 90% of them present only once. The source is a man between 18 and 35 years old in good health. Some clones in this sample may be carry-over from other donors' samples. Specimen: naive CD4+ T cells from PBMCs. The sample's subset: CD45RA+ positively selected. V and J are TRBV11-3 and TRBJ2-1; TRBD1 is a possible D gene (5 bases). CDR3 loop: CASSLEGDEQFF. CDR3 nucleotides: TGTGCCAGCAGCTTAGAAGGGGATGAGCAGTTCTTC.